This T cell receptor (beta chain) was sequenced during a study of blood T cell repertoires in COVID-19. About the study: Nucleic acid was either cDNA or gDNA, and it came from T cells, B-cell-depleted T cells, or PBMCs.

With 0 bases clipped from V and 5 bases from J, the junction kept 7 bases outside the gene matches. The CDR3 is 16 amino acids. The germline V gene has CDR1 MNHEY and CDR2 SVGAGI. Clones were sequenced by immunoSEQ multiplex PCR, and TCRdb holds only the in-frame ones, with some missing. The sample contains 250,000 to 300,000 clones, about 90% of which appear only once. The clonotype comes from a human donor in a cohort exposed to, infected with or recovered from COVID-19 (not recorded which). The donor label of this sample is uncertain. The sequencing sample was made of PBMCs or T cells enriched from blood (not recorded which). V usage is TRBV6-5 and J usage is TRBJ2-1, with 7 bases matching TRBD2. The CDR3 DNA reads as TGTGCCAGCAGTTACTCGCCGGGGGGAGGGAACAATGAGCAGTTCTTC. This codes for CASSYSPGGGNNEQFF.